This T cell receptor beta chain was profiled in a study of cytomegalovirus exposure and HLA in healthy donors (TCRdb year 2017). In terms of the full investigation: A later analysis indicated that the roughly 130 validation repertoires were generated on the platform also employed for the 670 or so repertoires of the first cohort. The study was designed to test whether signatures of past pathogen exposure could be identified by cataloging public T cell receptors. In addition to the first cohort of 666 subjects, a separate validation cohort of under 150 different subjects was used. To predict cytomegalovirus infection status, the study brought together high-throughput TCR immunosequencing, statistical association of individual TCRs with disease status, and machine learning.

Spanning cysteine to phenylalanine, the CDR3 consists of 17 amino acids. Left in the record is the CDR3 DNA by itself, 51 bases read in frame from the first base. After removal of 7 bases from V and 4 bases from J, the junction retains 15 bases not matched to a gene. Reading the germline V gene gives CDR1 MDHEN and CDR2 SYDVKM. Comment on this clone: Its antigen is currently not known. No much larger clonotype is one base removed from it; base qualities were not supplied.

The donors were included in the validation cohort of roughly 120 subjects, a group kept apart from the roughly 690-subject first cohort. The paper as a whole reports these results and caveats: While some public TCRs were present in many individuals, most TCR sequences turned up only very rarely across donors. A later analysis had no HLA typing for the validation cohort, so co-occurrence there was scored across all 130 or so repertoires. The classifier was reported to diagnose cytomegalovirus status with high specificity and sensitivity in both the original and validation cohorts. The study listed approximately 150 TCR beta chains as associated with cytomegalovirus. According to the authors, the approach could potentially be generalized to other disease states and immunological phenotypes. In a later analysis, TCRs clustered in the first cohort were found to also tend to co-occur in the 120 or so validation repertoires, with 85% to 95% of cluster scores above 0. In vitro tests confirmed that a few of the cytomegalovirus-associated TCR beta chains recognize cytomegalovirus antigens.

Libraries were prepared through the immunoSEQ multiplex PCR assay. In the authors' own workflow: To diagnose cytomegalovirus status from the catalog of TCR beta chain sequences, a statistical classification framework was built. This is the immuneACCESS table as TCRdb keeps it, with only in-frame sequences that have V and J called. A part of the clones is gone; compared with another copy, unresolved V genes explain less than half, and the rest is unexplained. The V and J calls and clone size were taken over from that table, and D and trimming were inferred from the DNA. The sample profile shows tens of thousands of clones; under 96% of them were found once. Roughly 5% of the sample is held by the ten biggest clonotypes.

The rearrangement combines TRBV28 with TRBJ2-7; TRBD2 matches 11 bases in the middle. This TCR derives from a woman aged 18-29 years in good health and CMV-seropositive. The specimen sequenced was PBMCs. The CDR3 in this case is CASTPWGTSGSVYEQYF. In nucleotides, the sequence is TGTGCCAGCACCCCCTGGGGAACTAGCGGGAGTGTGTACGAGCAGTACTTC.